This TCR beta chain was recovered during a study of cytomegalovirus exposure and HLA in healthy donors. The CDR3 extends over 16 amino acids. Germline V gene lookup returns CDR1 SGHRS and CDR2 YFSETQ. Trimming shortened V by 0 bases and J by 7 bases, and 17 bases separated the two germline ends. PCR primers comprised 60 Vbeta and 13 Jbeta primers. Profiling relied on immunoSEQ multiplex PCR, and the TCRdb table lists in-frame clones only, not all of them. Its clone listing holds about 60,000 clones. The sequence derives from a woman between 18 and 29 years old in good health and CMV-seronegative. Specimen: PBMCs. The chain joins TRBV5-1 to TRBJ1-5; TRBD1 is a possible D gene (5 bases). The DNA of the CDR3 is TGCGCCAGCAGCTTGGAGGGCCTGGTAGGGGCCCAGCCCCAGCATTTT. Amino acid sequence: CASSLEGLVGAQPQHF.